This T cell receptor beta chain is drawn from a study of early T cells in non-severe SARS-CoV-2 infection. Whole-study context: Sequenced bulk RNA came from whole blood that was unsorted, and chains were unpaired. General study findings and limits: VDJdb matching favored anti-spike CD8 responses, missing private and CD4 specificities.

V lost 0 bases, J lost 5 bases, and 7 bases lay in between. This CDR3 has 14 amino acids. Germline V gene sequence: CDR1 MNHNY, CDR2 SVGAGI (reference sequence). TCRdb ran MiXCR on the 5' RACE reads and lists one entry per CDR3 protein. The repertoire holds some 56,000 distinct CDR3 sequences, with roughly a tenth as singletons. With regard to this clonotype: The target antigen is unknown.

The rearrangement links TRBV6-6 to TRBJ2-2; perhaps TRBD2 as D (6 bases). The sequenced sample was whole blood. This clonotype was sampled from an adult who was a healthcare worker with PCR-confirmed SARS-CoV-2 infection or an uninfected control (not recorded which). The chain's CDR3 is CASSYSEGTGELFF. Written as DNA, the CDR3 is TGTGCCAGCAGTTACTCGGAGGGGACCGGGGAGCTGTTTTTT.